The rows below give T cell receptor beta chains drawn from one sample of a study of response to subunit inactivated influenza vaccine. In TCRdb, the RT-PCR reads were re-called with MiXCR into one record per CDR3 protein. This sample has 530,000 or so distinct CDR3 sequences; less than 15% occur once, and the top ten carry approximately 10%. The sample was PBMCs from blood, taken 11 to 12 days after vaccination. All receptors derive from a man aged 50 to 60 who received an inactivated influenza vaccine. The conserved cysteine and the conserved F or W are not part of the CDR3 here. Each record gives: clone size, V gene, CDR3 protein. Part of the rows lack a size; the others show once, few, many or a class for expanded clones.

>few|TRBV3-1
ASSQPGGMDEQY
>few|TRBV19
ASSILDRADSPLH
>few|TRBV7-9
ASSSSDGGFTEAF
>-|TRBV11-2
ASSYGTGGFGYT
>-|TRBV7-9
ASSFRQGRTDTQY
>few|TRBV5-5
ASSPRLGAGEQF
>-|TRBV2
ASSEPVAGVSYQETQY
>-|TRBV12-3/TRBV12-4
ASSLTGPNYGYT
>-|TRBV14
ASSQGPGTGYEQY
>-|TRBV10-2
ASKHSGELF
>-|TRBV7-9
ASRRPLGSGPADEQF
>few|TRBV7-9
ASSRWGYEQY
>-|TRBV20-1
SASGREGPGYEQY
>-|TRBV6-1
ASSPPGTSGSSEQY
>-|TRBV20-1
SAHRPIGGNEQF
>-|TRBV19
ASSIESELNTEAF
>few|TRBV6-1
ASGALAGAYNEQF
>-|TRBV11-3
ASSLGFGQEQF
>-|TRBV11-2
ASSRRGGELF
>-|TRBV28
ASSLGNRGGQF
>few|TRBV5-1
ASSHANTGELF
>few|TRBV29-1
SVLKTGFDAF
>-|TRBV7-2
ASSFGTYHEQY
>-|TRBV4-3
ASSQDYGLAGGGDEQF
>few|TRBV12-3/TRBV12-4
ASSFNSFNQPQH
>few|TRBV7-9
ASSFITTSGTDTQY
>-|TRBV7-6
ASSFTIRGGSVYNEQF
>-|TRBV10-3
AISESVRSPNQPQH
>-|TRBV6-5
ASSYGQAAETQY
>-|TRBV5-1
ASSGPLSTDTQY
>few|TRBV5-1
ASSFASGSNEQY
>-|TRBV27
ASSLSPTGPRNTEAF
>-|TRBV7-3
ASSLSISTDTQY
>-|TRBV12-3/TRBV12-4
ASSPGTGGEQF
>-|TRBV30
AWNGAILAETQY
>-|TRBV7-2
ASSLGPGTGNTIY
>-|TRBV2
ASSLDITRDEQF
>few|TRBV10-3
AISERGIIMNTEAF
>-|TRBV12-3/TRBV12-4
ASSFFGSGGNEQF
>-|TRBV6-2/TRBV6-3
ASSYRGVGNQPQH
>many|TRBV4-1
ASSQDRGDGQPQH
>few|TRBV6-5
ASSYSRGALRDEQF
>-|TRBV5-6
ASSSLQGARKLF
>-|TRBV18
ASSPQTGNTGELF
>-|TRBV7-9
ASSSSEPGAWETQY
>-|TRBV10-3
AISIGQGDQPQH
>few|TRBV28
ASRWDDSYTEAF
>many|TRBV12-3/TRBV12-4
ASSATGMNTEAF
>-|TRBV5-1
ASSSGEYNSPLH
>-|TRBV25-1
ASSDRTNSPLH
>few|TRBV11-2
ASSPLEGQFSGANVLT
>few|TRBV30
ALDILGRAETQY
>few|TRBV7-2
ASSLSGGKQPQH
>-|TRBV28
ASAGAETQY
>few|TRBV6-5
ASSFGGFYGYT
>-|TRBV4-3
ASSQFRTGDTEAF
>many|TRBV15
ATSKGQGVGEQY
>-|TRBV2
ATRLAGELF
>-|TRBV29-1
SVRDRDGYT
>few|TRBV29-1
SVEAGGIADTQY